Listed here are 19 T cell receptor beta chains from one sample, sequenced in a study of CD8 T cells in Susac syndrome. Reverse transcription of 0.5 to 1 ug RNA was carried out with random hexamers. MiXCR, run by TCRdb on the immunoSEQ multiplex PCR reads, gives a single entry per CDR3 protein. The data show 150,000 to 200,000 distinct CDR3 sequences, approximately 95% seen once. Source material: CD8+ T cells from PBMCs. Receptors were obtained from a human donor with multiple sclerosis.

This clonotype appeared a single time. The chain uses TRBV20-1 and TRBJ2-6; 14 nucleotides match TRBD2. The CDR3 has 17 residues. The germline V gene encodes CDR1 DFQATT and CDR2 SNEGSKA (reference sequence). V trimming: 6 bases; J trimming: 3 bases; junction bases outside the gene matches: 7. The chain's CDR3 is CSAYTGLAGVGANVLTF. CDR3 in DNA: TGCAGTGCATACACGGGACTAGCGGGAGTTGGGGCCAACGTCCTGACTTTC.

The chain links TRBV27 to TRBJ2-7; D is perhaps TRBD1 or TRBD2 (6 bases each). Trimming removed 6 bases from V and 2 bases from J, with 17 bases in between. CDR3 length: 15 residues. Germline V gene lookup returns CDR1 MNHEY and CDR2 SMNVEV (reference sequence). Here the CDR3 DNA reads TGTGCCAGCAGCCCCGGGGGCAGGGGAACCTACGAGCAGTACTTC. It is translated as CASSPGGRGTYEQYF.

This clonotype showed up just once. The chain uses TRBV10-2 and TRBJ2-1; 9 bases map to TRBD2. Germline CDR1 and CDR2: WSHSY and SAAADI. The CDR3 spans 14 residues. Losses at the gene ends were 5 bases for V and 3 bases for J; bases not matched to a gene: 2. The CDR3 coding sequence is TGCGCCAGCAGTCGGACTAGCGTCTACAATGAGCAGTTCTTC. Its translation: CASSRTSVYNEQFF.

The chain combines TRBV24-1 with TRBJ2-3; 8 bases are a match to TRBD1. The germline V gene has CDR1 KGHDR and CDR2 SFDVKD. CDR3 length: 16 residues. Trimming removed 2 bases from V and 2 bases from J; junction bases left unmatched: 5. CDR3 in DNA: TGTGCCACCAGTGATTCAGGGGGCGAGTACACAGATACGCAGTATTTT. The encoded protein is CATSDSGGEYTDTQYF.

V and J are TRBV11-2 and TRBJ2-3; maybe TRBD2 (6 bases). The germline V gene has CDR1 SGHAT and CDR2 FQNNGV. The CDR3 runs to 13 residues. V lost 4 bases to trimming and J lost 3 bases, with 8 bases between them. The CDR3 region is CASSSTSTDTQYF. CDR3 DNA: TGTGCCAGCAGCTCGACTAGTACAGATACGCAGTATTTT. The full variable domain, with the rest looked up from reference TRBV11-2 and TRBJ2-3, is EAGVAQSPRYKIIEKRQSVAFWCNPISGHATLYWYQQILGQGPKLLIQFQNNGVVDDSQLPKDRFSAERLKGVDSTLKIQPAKLEDSAVYLCASSSTSTDTQYFGPGTRLTVL.

The chain employs TRBV20-1 and TRBJ2-1; weak D call: TRBD1 (6 bases). CDR1 is DFQATT and CDR2 is SNEGSKA in the germline V gene (reference sequence). This CDR3 has 16 amino acids. The V and J ends lost 5 bases and 6 bases respectively, with 23 bases between them. CDR3 nucleotide sequence: TGCAGTGCTTGGGACAACTACCGGTCCTCTAGCAATGAGCAGTTCTTC. Protein: CSAWDNYRSSSNEQFF.

Only one count was recorded for this clonotype. The V gene is TRBV13, the J gene TRBJ2-3; 7 positions agree with TRBD2. Germline CDR1 is PRHDT and CDR2 is FYEKMQ (reference sequence). The CDR3 consists of 16 residues. V was clipped by 5 bases and J by 1 base; unmatched bases: 9. The CDR3 sequence: CASSPLSGEGTDTQYF. The CDR3 DNA sequence: TGTGCCAGCAGCCCTCTGAGCGGGGAAGGCACAGATACGCAGTATTTT.

The genes are TRBV20-1 and TRBJ2-1; D possibly corresponds to TRBD1 (6 bases). Trimming took 0 bases from V and 2 from J, leaving 14 bases between them. Germline CDR1 and CDR2: DFQATT and SNEGSKA (reference sequence). This CDR3 contains 16 residues. In DNA, the CDR3 is TGCAGTGCTAGAGATCGACAGGCTATAACCTACAATGAGCAGTTCTTC. It encodes CSARDRQAITYNEQFF.

The chain couples TRBV15 to TRBJ2-7; D gene ambiguous. Germline loops: CDR1 LNHNV, CDR2 YYDKDF (reference sequence). This CDR3 contains 16 residues. V lost 3 bases and J 0 bases, leaving 15 bases between the germline ends. The CDR3 bases are TGTGCCACCAGCAGTGGCTCTCTTTCAAGCTCCTACGAGCAGTACTTC. Amino acids: CATSSGSLSSSYEQYF. Based on the CDR3 plus reference TRBV15 and TRBJ2-7, the full variable domain is DAMVIQNPRYQVTQFGKPVTLSCSQTLNHNVMYWYQQKSSQAPKLLFHYYDKDFNNEADTPDNFQSRRPNTSFCFLDIRSPGLGDTAMYLCATSSGSLSSSYEQYFGPGTRLTVT.

A single count supports this clonotype. J is TRBJ2-3 and V is TRBV3-1; D remains unclear. Deletions cut 3 bases from V and 1 base from J, with 8 bases between. Germline V gene data show CDR1 as LGHDT and CDR2 as YNNKEL (reference sequence). The CDR3 contains 14 residues. CDR3 residues: CASSHRWGTDTQYF. The CDR3 nucleotides read TGTGCCAGCAGCCACAGGTGGGGCACAGATACGCAGTATTTT.

The rearrangement links TRBV28 to TRBJ2-7, with 10 bases identical to TRBD1. The CDR3 covers 15 residues. Losses at the gene ends were 6 bases for V and 0 bases for J; bases not matched to a gene: 5. Germline CDR1 reads MDHEN; CDR2 reads SYDVKM. CDR3 coding DNA: TGTGCCAGCAGCGCGGACAGGGGGAGCTCCTACGAGCAGTACTTC. It codes for CASSADRGSSYEQYF.

The CDR3 reads CSVEALAGGRYNEQFF. In nucleotides, the CDR3 is TGCAGCGTTGAAGCCCTGGCGGGAGGGAGATACAATGAGCAGTTCTTC. The rearrangement joins TRBV29-1 to TRBJ2-1; 9 bases fit TRBD2. CDR1 SQVTM and CDR2 ANQGSEA come from the germline V gene. The CDR3 totals 16 residues. V shed 1 base, J shed 4 bases, and the junction held 8 bases outside the gene matches.

The chain carries TRBV12-3 or TRBV12-4 and TRBJ1-3; maybe TRBD1 (6 bases). CDR3 length equals 15 residues. V lost 5 bases and J lost 0, with 11 bases in between. The CDR3 loop is CASSQGFPSGNTIYF. CDR3 sequence (DNA): TGTGCCAGCAGTCAGGGGTTCCCCTCTGGAAACACCATATATTTT.

This clonotype was picked up one time. The gene calls are TRBV20-1 and TRBJ1-5, with D possibly matching TRBD1 (5 bases). Germline V gene sequence: CDR1 DFQATT, CDR2 SNEGSKA (reference sequence). The CDR3 loop spans 11 amino acids. Trimming removed 4 bases from V and 9 bases from J, with 10 bases in between. CDR3 bases: TGCAGTGCTAACCTTGGGGGGCCCCAGCATTTT. Protein product: CSANLGGPQHF.

In DNA form, the CDR3 reads TGCGCCAGCAGTTGGCGGTGGCGGGGATGGACAGATACGCAGTATTTT. It encodes CASSWRWRGWTDTQYF. The rearrangement links TRBV5-1 to TRBJ2-3; tentatively, D is TRBD2 (6 bases). The CDR3 covers 16 residues. Germline V CDR1 and CDR2: SGHRS, YFSETQ. The V gene lost 5 bases and the J gene lost 3 bases, with 19 bases spanning the gap.

V usage is TRBV15 and J usage is TRBJ2-7; D possibly corresponds to TRBD2 (5 bases). Between the trimmed V and J ends, which lost 5 bases and 3 bases, there was a span of 11 bases. Germline V CDR1 and CDR2: LNHNV, YYDKDF (reference sequence). The CDR3 spans 13 residues. CDR3 sequence: CATSFGLNYEQYF. As DNA, the CDR3 is TGTGCCACCAGCTTCGGACTGAACTACGAGCAGTACTTC.

The V gene is TRBV30, the J gene TRBJ1-5, with a possible D match to TRBD1 (6 bases). The CDR3 is 14 residues long. Germline CDR1 is GTSNPN and CDR2 is SVGIG (reference sequence). Trimming took 4 bases from V and 4 from J, leaving 14 bases between them. DNA for the CDR3: TGTGCCTGGACTGTAGGGGGGGCAAATCAGCCCCAGCATTTT. Amino acid sequence: CAWTVGGANQPQHF. The complete variable domain, with remaining parts taken from reference TRBV30 and TRBJ1-5, reads SQTIHQWPATLVQPVGSPLSLECTVEGTSNPNLYWYRQAAGRGLQLLFYSVGIGQISSEVPQNLSASRPQDRQFILSSKKLLLSDSGFYLCAWTVGGANQPQHFGDGTRLSIL.

This clonotype appeared a single time. The V and J genes are TRBV5-1 and TRBJ1-1; D might be TRBD1 (6 bases). Trimming shortened V by 3 bases and J by 6 bases, and 9 bases separated the two germline ends. Germline CDR1 and CDR2: SGHRS and YFSETQ. CDR3 size: 12 residues. CDR3 nucleotides: TGCGCCAGCAGCTGGACAGAATCTGAAGCTTTCTTT. Translating it yields CASSWTESEAFF.

The chain carries TRBV9 and TRBJ2-1; perhaps D is TRBD1 or TRBD2 (5 bases each). Germline CDR1 is SGDLS and CDR2 is YYNGEE. With 7 bases removed from V and 8 bases from J, the gap between germline ends came to 19 bases. This CDR3 is built from 14 residues. The chain's CDR3 is CASGAQAPGHEQFF. DNA of the CDR3: TGTGCCAGCGGCGCACAGGCCCCGGGACATGAGCAGTTCTTC.